The 31 T cell receptor beta chains given below trace back to one sample, sequenced in a study of shared clonotypes between healthy human individuals. The assay was immunoSEQ multiplex PCR, and TCRdb's table has in-frame clones only and misses some. The table lists over 2 million clones, approximately 95% of them singletons. Sequencing was done on a sample of naive CD4+ T cells sorted from blood. Subset defined: CD45RA+ positively selected. Receptors were obtained from a man in his late teens or twenties in good health.

The genes are TRBV4-1 and TRBJ1-4; D uncertain. The CDR3 contains 15 residues. The V end was cut by 6 bases, the J end by 0 bases, with 11 bases between. Per germline, CDR1 MGHRA and CDR2 YSYEKL. The CDR3, as DNA: TGCGCCAGCAGTTTAGTCGATGCAACTAATGAAAAACTGTTTTTT. It yields the protein CASSLVDATNEKLFF.

Here the CDR3 DNA reads TGCGCCAGCAGCTTCGGCACAGGGGAGGTTCAGTACTTC. Its protein is CASSFGTGEVQYF. The chain is built from TRBV5-1 and TRBJ2-4; tentative D call: TRBD1 (7 bases). Trimming cost V 2 bases and J 11 bases, with 14 bases left between them. There are 13 residues in the CDR3. Germline CDR1 is SGHRS and CDR2 is YFSETQ.

The table lists this clone with a count of one. This rearrangement joins TRBV6-1 to TRBJ2-4; TRBD2 aligns across 10 bases. Germline V gene data show CDR1 as MNHNS and CDR2 as SASEGT. J was trimmed by 0 bases and V by 1 base; bases with no gene match: 9. The CDR3 is made up of 19 amino acids. CDR3 protein: CASSEEVLAGQLAKNIQYF. In DNA form, the CDR3 reads TGTGCCAGCAGTGAAGAAGTACTAGCGGGGCAACTAGCCAAAAACATTCAGTACTTC.

The rearrangement uses TRBV19 and TRBJ1-5, with a possible D match to TRBD1 (5 bases). CDR1 is LNHDA and CDR2 is SQIVND in the germline V gene (reference sequence). V lost 0 bases and J lost 9, with 12 bases in between. CDR3 length equals 14 residues. CDR3 DNA sequence: TGTGCCAGTAGTATAGATGGGACGACCCGGCCCCAGCATTTT. Translated: CASSIDGTTRPQHF.

V usage is TRBV7-2 and J usage is TRBJ1-3; the D gene is possibly TRBD1 (5 bases). The CDR3 length is 17 residues. Trimming shortened V by 3 bases and J by 0 bases, and 15 bases separated the two germline ends. Germline CDR1 is SGHTA and CDR2 is FQGNSA. The CDR3 loop is CASSLIGAGSSGNTIYF. As DNA, the CDR3 is TGTGCCAGCAGCTTGATCGGGGCAGGGTCCTCTGGAAACACCATATATTTT.

The chain recombines TRBV6-6 with TRBJ2-2; TRBD1 aligns across 10 bases. Per germline, CDR1 MNHNY and CDR2 SVGAGI (reference sequence). The CDR3 has 15 residues. J lost 5 bases, V lost 6 bases, and 6 bases had no gene match. In DNA form, the CDR3 reads TGTGCCAGCAGCCCCCGGGACAGGGGTACCGGGGAGCTGTTTTTT. It is translated as CASSPRDRGTGELFF.

The rearrangement joins TRBV29-1 to TRBJ2-7; TRBD1 aligns across 7 bases. Germline CDR1 is SQVTM and CDR2 is ANQGSEA. This CDR3 spans 14 amino acids. V was pared by 1 base and J by 6 bases, with 9 bases of the junction left unmatched. As DNA, the CDR3 is TGCAGCGTTGAAGTGGGGAACAGGGGATCCGAGCAGTACTTC. This gives the protein CSVEVGNRGSEQYF.

This clone was picked up a small number of times. Other nucleotide sequences in the sample specify the same CDR3. This chain links TRBV9 with TRBJ2-7; no reliable D call. Germline CDR1 is SGDLS and CDR2 is YYNGEE. The CDR3 extends over 14 amino acids. The V and J ends lost 0 bases and 1 base respectively, with 8 bases between them. This chain's CDR3 is CASSVGSGSYEQYF. For the CDR3, the DNA is TGTGCCAGCAGCGTAGGTTCGGGTTCCTACGAGCAGTACTTC.

V and J are TRBV28 and TRBJ1-4; a possible D gene is TRBD1 (5 bases). Germline V gives CDR1 MDHEN, CDR2 SYDVKM. The length of the CDR3 is 15 residues. The germline V and J ends were trimmed by 5 bases and 3 bases, with 13 bases remaining between them. CDR3 bases: TGTGCCAGCAGTCAGGGCGCAGGGCCTAATGAAAAACTGTTTTTT. Translated, it gives CASSQGAGPNEKLFF.

This chain uses TRBV5-1 with TRBJ2-7; TRBD1 matches 11 bases. Germline values: CDR1 SGHRS, CDR2 YFSETQ. This CDR3 contains 16 residues. The V segment lost 4 bases and the J segment 2 bases; nucleotides outside the gene matches: 8. The CDR3 nucleotides are TGCGCCAGCAGCGGAAGGACAGGGGGCATAGCCTACGAGCAGTACTTC. Protein sequence: CASSGRTGGIAYEQYF.

This chain links TRBV6-4 with TRBJ2-7; D might be TRBD2 (5 bases). The CDR3 loop spans 12 amino acids. Germline V CDR1 and CDR2: MRHNA, SNTAGT. Trimming took 0 bases from V and 7 from J, leaving 7 bases between them. This chain's CDR3 is CASSDSTIEQYF. The CDR3 nucleotides are TGTGCCAGCAGTGACTCGACTATTGAGCAGTACTTC.

In this sample, this clone turned up once. The V and J genes are TRBV6-1 and TRBJ2-4; possible D gene TRBD1, 6 bases. The CDR3 totals 16 residues. From germline, CDR1 is MNHNS and CDR2 SASEGT. V was trimmed by 4 bases and J by 0 bases, leaving 13 bases between them. The CDR3 DNA reads TGTGCCAGCAGTGGTACAGGGACGGGAGCCAAAAACATTCAGTACTTC. It encodes CASSGTGTGAKNIQYF.

The chain employs TRBV6-6 and TRBJ2-1; D possibly uses TRBD1 or TRBD2 (5 bases each). Trimming pared 4 bases from V and 7 bases from J, leaving 14 bases between. This CDR3 is built from 14 residues. Looked up from germline, CDR1 is MNHNY and CDR2 is SVGAGI (reference sequence). The CDR3 DNA reads TGTGCCAGCAGTTCAATACCGGGGACGAATGAGCAGTTCTTC. Protein product: CASSSIPGTNEQFF.

V and J are TRBV10-2 and TRBJ1-1; possibly TRBD1 for D (6 bases). V shed 6 bases and J shed 0 bases, with 14 bases lying between them. The CDR3 spans 15 residues. CDR1 and CDR2 from the germline V gene are WSHSY and SAAADI. CDR3: CASSLATGLNTEAFF. DNA of the CDR3: TGCGCCAGCAGCCTTGCTACAGGGCTGAACACTGAAGCTTTCTTT.

A word on this clone: The same CDR3 arises from other DNA sequences in this sample as well. The gene calls are TRBV4-3 and TRBJ2-6, with D hard to call. Trimming left V 0 bases short and J 0 bases short, with 6 bases between. The CDR3 runs 16 residues. CDR1 LGHNA and CDR2 YSLEER come from the germline V gene. The CDR3 DNA follows: TGCGCCAGCAGCCAAGATAGGATCTCTGGGGCCAACGTCCTGACTTTC. Amino acid sequence: CASSQDRISGANVLTF.

The V and J genes are TRBV19 and TRBJ2-7; D is uncertain. Trimming cost V 2 bases and J 0 bases, with 8 bases left between them. The CDR3 totals 14 residues. Germline V gene data show CDR1 as LNHDA and CDR2 as SQIVND (reference sequence). CDR3 nucleotide sequence: TGTGCCAGTAGTATAAACCGGAACTCCTACGAGCAGTACTTC. This codes for CASSINRNSYEQYF.

Note on this clone: Other DNA sequences in this specimen translate into the identical CDR3. The chain carries TRBV9 and TRBJ1-5; D is unclear. The CDR3 has 15 amino acids. The germline CDR1 and CDR2 sequences are SGDLS and YYNGEE. The V and J ends lost 0 bases and 2 bases respectively, with 9 bases between them. CDR3 nucleotide sequence: TGTGCCAGCAGCGTAGGTTGGGGAGGCAATCAGCCCCAGCATTTT. This codes for CASSVGWGGNQPQHF.

Regarding this clone: A read error may explain this, as a much larger clone is one base away. The genes are TRBV30 and TRBJ2-7; 7 bases are a match to TRBD1. Trimming took 3 bases from V and 3 from J; bases not matched to a gene: 11. Germline CDR1 GTSNPN, CDR2 SVGIG (reference sequence). The CDR3 spans 15 residues. CDR3 region: CAWRGPQGLVYEQYF. The DNA of the CDR3 is TGTGCCTGGAGAGGGCCACAGGGGTTAGTCTACGAGCAGTACTTC.

The chain employs TRBV18 and TRBJ1-5; D is perhaps TRBD1 (5 bases). Germline lookup yields CDR1 KGHSH and CDR2 LQKENI. The CDR3 loop spans 15 amino acids. V dropped 4 bases and J dropped 0 bases, with 10 bases sitting between them. The CDR3 is CASSRDGYSNQPQHF. As DNA, the CDR3 is TGTGCCAGCTCACGGGACGGTTATAGCAATCAGCCCCAGCATTTT.

The rearrangement joins TRBV9 to TRBJ2-4; no clear D. The germline V and J ends were trimmed by 4 bases and 5 bases, with 4 bases remaining between them. CDR3 size: 11 residues. The germline gives CDR1 SGDLS, CDR2 YYNGEE. The CDR3 coding sequence is TGTGCCAGCAGCTCCCAAAACATTCAGTACTTC. It specifies CASSSQNIQYF.

The rearrangement links TRBV29-1 to TRBJ2-7; tentative D call: TRBD1 (6 bases). This CDR3 has 13 residues. CDR1 is SQVTM and CDR2 is ANQGSEA in the germline V gene. The V end was cut by 6 bases, the J end by 0 bases, with 12 bases between. The CDR3 DNA is TGCAGCGTACGTGAACAGGGCTCCTACGAGCAGTACTTC. It codes for CSVREQGSYEQYF.

V usage is TRBV2 and J usage is TRBJ2-1, with 7 bases fitting TRBD2. From germline, CDR1 is SNHLY and CDR2 FYNNEI. The CDR3 spans 14 residues. V gave up 4 bases and J gave up 5 bases; unmatched junction bases: 5. In DNA form, the CDR3 reads TGTGCCAGCAGTGCCTGGACTAGTGACAATGAGCAGTTCTTC. Protein: CASSAWTSDNEQFF.

The V and J genes are TRBV2 and TRBJ2-3, with D unclear. V was pared by 4 bases and J by 0 bases, with 8 bases between. The CDR3 runs 14 residues. Germline CDR1 and CDR2: SNHLY and FYNNEI. CDR3 in amino acids: CASSAPSSTDTQYF. DNA for the CDR3: TGTGCCAGCAGTGCCCCTAGTAGCACAGATACGCAGTATTTT. The full variable domain, its missing parts supplied by reference TRBV2 and TRBJ2-3, is EPEVTQTPSHQVTQMGQEVILRCVPISNHLYFYWYRQILGQKVEFLVSFYNNEISEKSEIFDDQFSVERPDGSNFTLKIRSTKLEDSAMYFCASSAPSSTDTQYFGPGTRLTVL.

V and J are TRBV2 and TRBJ1-2; tentatively, D is TRBD1 (5 bases). Germline CDR1 reads SNHLY; CDR2 reads FYNNEI. The CDR3 length is 14 residues. V lost 7 bases, J lost 5 bases, and 17 bases lay in between. The CDR3 bases are TGTGCCAGCATCGCGGACACGGGGGAGTATGGCTACACCTTC. It codes for CASIADTGEYGYTF.

The chain combines TRBV10-3 with TRBJ2-5, with TRBD2 matching 13 bases. The ends lost 2 bases at V and 4 bases at J; junction bases unmatched: 4. From germline, CDR1 is ENHRY and CDR2 SYGVKD. There are 16 residues in the CDR3. In nucleotides, the CDR3 is TGTGCCATCAGTGAGGGGACTAGCGGGATGGGAGAGACCCAGTACTTC. As protein: CAISEGTSGMGETQYF.

The rearrangement joins TRBV5-4 to TRBJ2-3; 11 bases line up with TRBD2. The CDR3 runs 15 residues. The J segment lost 4 bases and the V segment lost 4 bases, leaving 5 bases of the junction unmatched. Per the germline V gene, CDR1 is SGHNT and CDR2 is YYREEE (reference sequence). CDR3 amino acids: CASSSFSGGADTQYF. The CDR3 nucleotides read TGTGCCAGCAGCAGTTTTAGCGGGGGGGCAGATACGCAGTATTTT.

Concerning this clone itself: The same CDR3 arises from other DNA sequences in this sample as well. This chain joins TRBV6-1 and TRBJ1-2, with TRBD1 as a possible D gene (5 bases). Germline CDR1 MNHNS, CDR2 SASEGT. The CDR3 extends over 13 amino acids. V shed 2 bases and J shed 4 bases, with 8 bases lying between them. CDR3 sequence (DNA): TGTGCCAGCAGTGAACAGGGATCCTATGGCTACACCTTC. Its protein is CASSEQGSYGYTF.

The chain employs TRBV7-2 and TRBJ2-3, with D unclear. This CDR3 comprises 14 residues. Per the germline V gene, CDR1 is SGHTA and CDR2 is FQGNSA. V lost 2 bases and J 2 bases, leaving 8 bases between the germline ends. The CDR3 loop is CASSLMAATDTQYF. CDR3 nucleotides: TGTGCCAGCAGCTTAATGGCAGCCACAGATACGCAGTATTTT.

The chain has TRBV19 and TRBJ1-2; D is possibly TRBD1 (5 bases). CDR1 is LNHDA, CDR2 SQIVND, per germline (reference sequence). This CDR3 has 14 amino acids. V gave up 1 base and J gave up 6 bases, with 12 bases separating them. In nucleotides, the CDR3 is TGTGCCAGTAGTATAGGGCACACCAGGGATGGCTACACCTTC. As protein: CASSIGHTRDGYTF.

The genes are TRBV7-3 and TRBJ1-6; TRBD1 is a possible D gene (6 bases). The V end was cut by 5 bases, the J end by 10 bases, with 18 bases between. This CDR3 region has 15 residues. Germline assignment: CDR1 SGHTA and CDR2 FQGTGA. The CDR3 protein is CASSVRAGAGSPLHF. The CDR3 region has the DNA TGTGCCAGCAGCGTAAGGGCAGGGGCGGGCTCACCCCTCCACTTT. The variable domain in full, with the rest retrieved from reference TRBV7-3 and TRBJ1-6, is GAGVSQTPSNKVTEKGKYVELRCDPISGHTALYWYRQSLGQGPEFLIYFQGTGAADDSGLPNDRFFAVRPEGSVSTLKIQRTERGDSAVYLCASSVRAGAGSPLHFGNGTRLTVT.

V usage is TRBV5-4 and J usage is TRBJ2-5; 9 bases line up with TRBD1. Germline V gene sequence: CDR1 SGHNT, CDR2 YYREEE (reference sequence). Trimming removed 4 bases from V and 5 bases from J; junction bases left unmatched: 9. The CDR3 covers 15 residues. Written as DNA, the CDR3 is TGTGCCAGCAGCCCTCCCGGGACAGGGACGGAGACCCAGTACTTC. Translation gives CASSPPGTGTETQYF.